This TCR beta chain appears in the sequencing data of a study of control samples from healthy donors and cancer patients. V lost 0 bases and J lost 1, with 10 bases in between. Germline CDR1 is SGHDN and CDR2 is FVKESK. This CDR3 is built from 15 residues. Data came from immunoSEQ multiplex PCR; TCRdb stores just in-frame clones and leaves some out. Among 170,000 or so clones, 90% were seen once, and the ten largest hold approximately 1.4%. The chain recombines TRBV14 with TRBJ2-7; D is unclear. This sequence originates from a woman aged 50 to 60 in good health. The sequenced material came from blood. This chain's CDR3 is CASSQEGFYSYEQYF. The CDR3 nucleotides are TGTGCCAGCAGCCAAGAGGGGTTTTATTCCTACGAGCAGTACTTC.